Shown below are 27 T cell receptor beta chains from a single sample sequenced in a study of T cell responses to AZD1222 COVID-19 vaccine. Assay used: immunoSEQ multiplex PCR; TCRdb lists only in-frame clones, some missing. The data show 130,000 to 150,000 clones, approximately 92% seen once. The sample was peripheral blood, taken on day 0 of AZD1222 vaccination. The receptors were gathered from an adult in good health.

CDR3 region: CASSPGFLSLGGYTF. The CDR3 DNA follows: TGTGCCAGCTCACCAGGATTTTTATCCTTAGGGGGCTACACCTTC. The gene calls are TRBV18 and TRBJ1-2; D uncertain. Trimming removed 2 bases from V and 8 bases from J, with 18 bases in between. Germline CDR1 is KGHSH and CDR2 is LQKENI. This CDR3 comprises 15 residues.

The chain carries TRBV6-5 and TRBJ1-1; no clear D gene. Germline CDR1 is MNHEY and CDR2 is SVGAGI. The CDR3 length is 15 residues. Trimming shortened V by 7 bases and J by 1 base, and 16 bases separated the two germline ends. This chain's CDR3 is CASTVSDLRNTEAFF. The CDR3 nucleotides are TGTGCCAGCACCGTCTCGGACTTACGGAACACTGAAGCTTTCTTT.

The chain combines TRBV29-1 with TRBJ2-1; 10 nucleotides line up with TRBD2. CDR1 is SQVTM, CDR2 ANQGSEA, per germline. The CDR3 has 13 amino acids. J was trimmed by 6 bases and V by 7 bases; bases with no gene match: 6. The CDR3 DNA follows: TGCAGCGGTGATAGGACTAGCGGCAATGAGCAGTTCTTC. It translates to CSGDRTSGNEQFF.

The chain has TRBV27 and TRBJ1-2; 8 bases match TRBD1. The CDR3 has 13 residues. Per germline, CDR1 MNHEY and CDR2 SMNVEV (reference sequence). The junction had 4 bases not matched to a gene; V was cut back by 6 bases and J by 4 bases. CDR3 sequence (DNA): TGTGCCAGCAGCCAAACAGGGGGCTATGGCTACACCTTC. Translated, it gives CASSQTGGYGYTF.

This clone turned up a few times. The chain uses TRBV13 and TRBJ2-2; D is unclear. The CDR3 is 12 residues long. V lost 3 bases and J 6 bases, leaving 5 bases between the germline ends. Germline V lookup: CDR1 PRHDT, CDR2 FYEKMQ (reference sequence). The CDR3 DNA follows: TGTGCCAGCAGCTTCCCATCCGGGGAGCTGTTTTTT. Residues: CASSFPSGELFF.

The chain is built from TRBV4-1 and TRBJ1-1; maybe TRBD1 (6 bases). Germline lookup yields CDR1 MGHRA and CDR2 YSYEKL. This CDR3 has 17 residues. V was shortened by 1 base and J by 0 bases, with 15 bases between the two germline ends. The CDR3 region is CASSQVPGGGMNTEAFF. CDR3 coding DNA: TGCGCCAGCAGCCAAGTCCCCGGGGGCGGAATGAACACTGAAGCTTTCTTT.

The V gene is TRBV7-8, the J gene TRBJ1-2, with no clear D. The CDR3 runs 13 residues. Germline loops: CDR1 SGHVS, CDR2 FQNEAQ. The V and J ends lost 0 bases and 4 bases respectively, with 6 bases between them. CDR3 in amino acids: CASSLAPSYGYTF. CDR3 nucleotide sequence: TGTGCCAGCAGCTTAGCCCCGTCCTATGGCTACACCTTC.

This rearrangement joins TRBV5-6 to TRBJ1-2; TRBD1 agrees at 10 bases. Per germline, CDR1 SGHDT and CDR2 YYEEEE. After removal of 4 bases from V and 4 bases from J, the junction contained 7 bases not matched to a gene. The CDR3 is made up of 15 amino acids. CDR3 region: CASSLQRTGGYGYTF. The CDR3 DNA is TGTGCCAGCAGCCTGCAAAGGACAGGGGGCTATGGCTACACCTTC.

The chain combines TRBV28 with TRBJ2-1; weak D call: TRBD2 (5 bases). Germline loops: CDR1 MDHEN, CDR2 SYDVKM. Trimming left V 3 bases short and J 4 bases short, with 7 bases between. The CDR3 covers 13 residues. CDR3 in amino acids: CASSLRVYNEQFF. The CDR3 coding sequence is TGTGCCAGCAGTTTGCGGGTGTACAATGAGCAGTTCTTC.

This chain links TRBV9 with TRBJ2-7; TRBD2 aligns across 10 bases. The CDR3 covers 15 residues. Germline CDR1 reads SGDLS; CDR2 reads YYNGEE. With 0 bases clipped from V and 2 bases from J, the junction kept 2 bases outside the gene matches. CDR3 in amino acids: CASSVATSGTYEQYF. The CDR3, as DNA: TGTGCCAGCAGCGTAGCAACTAGCGGGACCTACGAGCAGTACTTC.

The chain combines TRBV7-9 with TRBJ1-1; D uncertain. Germline V lookup: CDR1 SEHNR, CDR2 FQNEAQ (reference sequence). V lost 0 bases and J 0 bases, leaving 14 bases between the germline ends. The CDR3 spans 17 residues. The chain's CDR3 is CASSLAFGRELNTEAFF. The CDR3 bases are TGTGCCAGCAGCTTAGCCTTCGGTCGAGAGTTGAACACTGAAGCTTTCTTT.

The chain joins TRBV11-2 to TRBJ2-7; possibly TRBD2 for D (5 bases). The V end lost 5 bases, the J end lost 2 bases, and 19 bases lay between the germline ends. Germline CDR1 and CDR2: SGHAT and FQNNGV. This CDR3 comprises 16 residues. CDR3 loop: CASSRSGLAPAYEQYF. The CDR3 bases are TGTGCCAGCAGCCGATCCGGACTTGCCCCCGCCTACGAGCAGTACTTC.

V and J are TRBV2 and TRBJ1-5; 7 bases map to TRBD1. V lost 5 bases, J lost 5 bases, and 6 bases stayed unmatched. The germline gives CDR1 SNHLY, CDR2 FYNNEI. The CDR3 length is 14 residues. Here the CDR3 reads CASSSQGLYQPQHF. The CDR3 DNA reads TGTGCCAGCAGTTCACAGGGGTTGTATCAGCCCCAGCATTTT.

This chain links TRBV11-2 with TRBJ2-7; possible D gene TRBD1, 6 bases. The CDR3 spans 13 residues. V gave up 5 bases and J gave up 4 bases, with 12 bases separating them. Germline assignment: CDR1 SGHAT and CDR2 FQNNGV. In DNA form, the CDR3 reads TGTGCCAGCAGCCCCTGGACAGATTACGAGCAGTACTTC. It encodes CASSPWTDYEQYF.

The chain uses TRBV4-1 and TRBJ1-2, with TRBD1 matching over 8 bases. CDR1 MGHRA and CDR2 YSYEKL come from the germline V gene. V was clipped by 2 bases and J by 2 bases; unmatched bases: 4. This CDR3 is 15 amino acids long. In DNA form, the CDR3 reads TGCGCCAGCAGCCAATTGACAGGGGCGAACTATGGCTACACCTTC. Translating gives CASSQLTGANYGYTF.

V gene TRBV19 combines with J gene TRBJ2-5; 11 bases align to TRBD2. After removal of 4 bases from V and 5 bases from J, the junction contained 12 bases not matched to a gene. CDR1 LNHDA and CDR2 SQIVND come from the germline V gene (reference sequence). The length of the CDR3 is 17 residues. CDR3 in DNA: TGTGCCAGTAGTAAGGCTAGCGGGAGGAATGGGTGGGAGACCCAGTACTTC. Residues: CASSKASGRNGWETQYF. Using reference TRBV19 and TRBJ2-5 for the parts outside the CDR3, the full variable domain is DGGITQSPKYLFRKEGQNVTLSCEQNLNHDAMYWYRQDPGQGLRLIYYSQIVNDFQKGDIAEGYSVSREKKESFPLTVTSAQKNPTAFYLCASSKASGRNGWETQYFGPGTRLLVL.

The chain recombines TRBV15 with TRBJ2-2, with D maybe TRBD2 (6 bases). This CDR3 has 15 residues. V lost 7 bases and J 0 bases, leaving 12 bases between the germline ends. In germline, CDR1 is LNHNV, CDR2 YYDKDF (reference sequence). CDR3 DNA sequence: TGTGCCACCACGGAGGGTATCGCGAACACCGGGGAGCTGTTTTTT. Protein sequence: CATTEGIANTGELFF.

The J gene is TRBJ1-3, the V gene TRBV3-1 (or the pseudogene TRBV3-2); D gene ambiguous. Germline V gives CDR1 LGHDT, CDR2 YNNKEL (reference sequence). Trimming removed 5 bases at V and 0 bases at J, with 5 bases between. The CDR3 loop spans 13 amino acids. The CDR3 DNA follows: TGTGCCAGCAGCACCCACTCTGGAAACACCATATATTTT. The encoded protein is CASSTHSGNTIYF.

The chain is built from TRBV5-1 and TRBJ2-3; 10 nucleotides match TRBD1. V trimming: 4 bases; J trimming: 4 bases; junction bases outside the gene matches: 6. Germline lookup yields CDR1 SGHRS and CDR2 YFSETQ. The CDR3 totals 15 residues. The CDR3 here is CASSGRTGGADTQYF. CDR3 in DNA: TGCGCCAGCAGCGGAAGGACAGGGGGTGCAGATACGCAGTATTTT.

The CDR3 here is CASSSPGTSTDTQYF. DNA of the CDR3: TGTGCCAGCAGCTCCCCCGGGACTAGCACAGATACGCAGTATTTT. The gene calls are TRBV11-2 and TRBJ2-3; the D gene is possibly TRBD2 (6 bases). CDR3 length equals 15 residues. The germline V gene encodes CDR1 SGHAT and CDR2 FQNNGV. Trimming shortened V by 4 bases and J by 0 bases, and 11 bases separated the two germline ends.

The V call is TRBV6-5, the J call TRBJ1-3, with a tentative D call TRBD1 (5 bases). Trimming removed 6 bases at V and 4 bases at J, with 16 bases between. CDR1 is MNHEY and CDR2 is SVGAGI in the germline V gene. CDR3 length: 15 residues. The CDR3, as DNA: TGTGCCAGCAGCCGACAGTCTTCTGGCGGAAACACCATATATTTT. It specifies CASSRQSSGGNTIYF.

The rearrangement links TRBV7-2 to TRBJ2-1, with 12 bases aligning to TRBD2. In germline, CDR1 is SGHTA, CDR2 FQGNSA. The CDR3 loop spans 15 amino acids. With V trimmed by 5 bases and J by 7 bases, 6 bases remained unmatched. The CDR3 nucleotides read TGTGCCAGCAGCCCTCGACTAGCGGGAGATAATGAGCAGTTCTTC. This codes for CASSPRLAGDNEQFF.

In DNA form, the CDR3 reads TGTGCCAGTAGTATAATGGGATCGGGTCAGCCCCAGCATTTT. This encodes CASSIMGSGQPQHF. The rearrangement uses TRBV19 and TRBJ1-5; D remains ambiguous. V gave up 2 bases and J gave up 6 bases, with 11 bases separating them. The CDR3 runs to 14 residues. The germline gives CDR1 LNHDA, CDR2 SQIVND (reference sequence).

J is TRBJ2-1 and V is TRBV12-5; 7 bases match TRBD2. The V gene's germline CDR1 is LGHNT and CDR2 FRNRAP. The CDR3 contains 12 residues. V was clipped by 4 bases and J by 6 bases; unmatched bases: 0. CDR3 region: CASGWEGNEQFF. The CDR3 nucleotides read TGTGCTAGTGGTTGGGAGGGCAATGAGCAGTTCTTC.

The CDR3 here is CASSVGRARSTGELFF. Written as DNA, the CDR3 is TGTGCCAGCAGCGTAGGGAGGGCCAGGAGCACCGGGGAGCTGTTTTTT. The genes are TRBV9 and TRBJ2-2; tentative D call: TRBD2 (6 bases). CDR1 and CDR2 (germline): SGDLS, YYNGEE. The CDR3 is 16 amino acids. V was cut by 0 bases and J by 4 bases, with 13 bases left in between.

This sequence joins TRBV27 and TRBJ2-3; weak D call: TRBD2 (6 bases). The germline gives CDR1 MNHEY, CDR2 SMNVEV (reference sequence). Between the trimmed V and J ends, which lost 7 bases and 6 bases, there was a span of 26 bases. The CDR3 is made up of 17 amino acids. CDR3 coding DNA: TGTGCCAGCACCCGTTCAGGCGTGGGGCCTCGGGGGGATACGCAGTATTTT. Its translation: CASTRSGVGPRGDTQYF.

The V gene is TRBV28, the J gene TRBJ1-4; the D is unclear. The CDR3 has 14 residues. Germline-derived CDR1 and CDR2 are MDHEN and SYDVKM. Trimming took off 11 bases at V and 0 bases at J, with 13 bases between the two ends. CDR3 bases: TGTGCCGCGGGAGGGCTTGCAACTAATGAAAAACTGTTTTTT. Translated, it gives CAAGGLATNEKLFF. The whole variable domain, remainder taken from reference TRBV28 and TRBJ1-4, is DVKVTQSSRYLVKRTGEKVFLECVQDMDHENMFWYRQDPGLGLRLIYFSYDVKMKEKGDIPEGYSVSREKKERFSLILESASTNQTSMYLCAAGGLATNEKLFFGSGTQLSVL.